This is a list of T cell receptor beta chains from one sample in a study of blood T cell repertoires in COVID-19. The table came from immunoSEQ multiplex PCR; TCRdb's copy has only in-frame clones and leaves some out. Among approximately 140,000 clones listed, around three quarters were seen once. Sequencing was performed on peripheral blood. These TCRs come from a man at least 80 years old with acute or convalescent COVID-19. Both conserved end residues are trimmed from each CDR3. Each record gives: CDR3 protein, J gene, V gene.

ASSFRGMTTEAF,TRBJ1-1,TRBV11-2
ASSLGPGGGEGEQY,TRBJ2-7,TRBV7-2
ATSRPTPGQSYEQY,TRBJ2-7,TRBV15
ASSLGTGGDIQY,TRBJ2-4,TRBV11-2
ASSPDRHNEKLF,TRBJ1-4,TRBV7-9
ASSKAVRGGSYEQY,TRBJ2-7,TRBV21-1
ASSLLPSYEQY,TRBJ2-7,TRBV2
ASSLRSGSGSVDTQY,TRBJ2-3,TRBV7-3
ASSRSTGTLRGGEQY,TRBJ2-7,TRBV2
ASSLGQGLGSPLH,TRBJ1-6,TRBV5-6
ASNYGTLNEQF,TRBJ2-1,TRBV19
ASSPSTGNSPLH,TRBJ1-6,TRBV18